These 17 T cell receptor beta chains originate from one sample sequenced in a study of shared clonotypes between healthy human individuals. Using immunoSEQ multiplex PCR, the repertoire was profiled, and TCRdb retains in-frame clones only, with some absent. Of roughly 1,500,000 clones listed, approximately 98% are singletons. The specimen sequenced was naive CD4+ T cells sorted from blood. Subset indicated: CD45RA+ positively selected. These receptor sequences come from a man aged 25 to 45 in good health.

The CDR3 region is CASSPAGRERYGYTF. The CDR3 region has the DNA TGTGCCAGCAGTCCCGCGGGCCGGGAACGCTATGGCTACACCTTC. The gene calls are TRBV28 and TRBJ1-2; D unclear. Trimming left V 5 bases short and J 4 bases short, with 17 bases between. The CDR3 covers 15 residues. Germline values: CDR1 MDHEN, CDR2 SYDVKM.

The chain recombines TRBV18 with TRBJ2-7; TRBD2 matches at 7 bases. Trimming removed 1 base from V and 3 bases from J; junction bases left unmatched: 0. In germline, CDR1 is KGHSH, CDR2 LQKENI. The CDR3 has 13 amino acids. CDR3 in DNA: TGTGCCAGCTCACCACAGCGGGACTACGAGCAGTACTTC. It is translated as CASSPQRDYEQYF. Filled out from reference TRBV18 and TRBJ2-7, the complete variable domain reads NAGVMQNPRHLVRRRGQEARLRCSPMKGHSHVYWYRQLPEEGLKFMVYLQKENIIDESGMPKERFSAEFPKEGPSILRIQQVVRGDSAAYFCASSPQRDYEQYFGPGTRLTVT.

This chain connects TRBV7-2 to TRBJ1-1; D gene uncertain. Germline CDR1 and CDR2: SGHTA and FQGNSA. Trimming cost V 2 bases and J 1 base, with 5 bases left between them. The CDR3 is 13 residues long. The CDR3 DNA follows: TGTGCCAGCAGCTTATGGCAGAACACTGAAGCTTTCTTT. Translating gives CASSLWQNTEAFF.

The chain is built from TRBV18 and TRBJ2-1; 9 positions match TRBD1. J was trimmed by 6 bases and V by 1 base; bases with no gene match: 19. Germline V gene lookup returns CDR1 KGHSH and CDR2 LQKENI. The CDR3 contains 20 residues. CDR3 sequence: CASSPRVLQSTGTGRNEQFF. CDR3 coding DNA: TGTGCCAGCTCACCACGGGTGCTTCAGTCCACCGGGACAGGGCGCAATGAGCAGTTCTTC.

The chain carries TRBV5-1 and TRBJ2-1, with a weak D call TRBD1 (6 bases). CDR3 length: 15 amino acids. CDR1 and CDR2 from the germline V gene are SGHRS and YFSETQ. V was clipped by 4 bases and J by 8 bases, with 19 bases between them. For the CDR3, the DNA is TGCGCCAGCAGCCTTAGTCTGGGACACACGGATGAGCAGTTCTTC. It translates to CASSLSLGHTDEQFF.

On this clone: This same CDR3 is encoded by further DNA sequences in the sample. V usage is TRBV5-1 and J usage is TRBJ1-1; D may be TRBD1 (6 bases). V lost 1 base and J lost 5, with 12 bases in between. The CDR3 consists of 14 residues. Germline V gene data show CDR1 as SGHRS and CDR2 as YFSETQ. The chain's CDR3 is CASSLTGAGTEAFF. CDR3 DNA: TGCGCCAGCAGCTTGACGGGGGCAGGAACTGAAGCTTTCTTT. Complete variable domain (other parts from reference TRBV5-1 and TRBJ1-1): KAGVTQTPRYLIKTRGQQVTLSCSPISGHRSVSWYQQTPGQGLQFLFEYFSETQRNKGNFPGRFSGRQFSNSRSEMNVSTLELGDSALYLCASSLTGAGTEAFFGQGTRLTVV.

The chain carries TRBV2 and TRBJ2-3; TRBD2 matches at 11 bases. From germline, CDR1 is SNHLY and CDR2 FYNNEI. CDR3 length: 20 residues. J was trimmed by 0 bases and V by 2 bases; bases with no gene match: 13. CDR3 nucleotide sequence: TGTGCCAGCAGTGAATGGGACAGTCCGGGACTAGCGGATAGCACAGATACGCAGTATTTT. Its protein product is CASSEWDSPGLADSTDTQYF.

In regard to this clone: The sample contains more than one DNA sequence encoding this CDR3. The J gene is TRBJ2-3, the V gene TRBV7-2; no reliable D call. Germline V gene lookup returns CDR1 SGHTA and CDR2 FQGNSA. The CDR3 loop spans 13 amino acids. V lost 5 bases and J lost 0, with 6 bases in between. The CDR3 DNA reads as TGTGCCAGCAGCCAGCCTAGCACAGATACGCAGTATTTT. Protein: CASSQPSTDTQYF.

Of note for this clone: Different DNA sequences within this sample yield the same CDR3. The V and J genes are TRBV5-1 and TRBJ2-5; no clear D gene. Trimming pared 1 base from V and 1 base from J, leaving 5 bases between. The CDR3 is made up of 13 amino acids. The germline gives CDR1 SGHRS, CDR2 YFSETQ. CDR3 bases: TGCGCCAGCAGCTTGTTACCCCAAGAGACCCAGTACTTC. It is translated as CASSLLPQETQYF.

This clone came up once. CDR3 nucleotide sequence: TGTGCCAGCAGCCCGGACAGTTACACTGAAGCTTTCTTT. Protein product: CASSPDSYTEAFF. J is TRBJ1-1 and V is TRBV5-6, with a weak D call TRBD1 (6 bases). The CDR3 extends over 13 amino acids. The germline V gene encodes CDR1 SGHDT and CDR2 YYEEEE. V was trimmed by 4 bases and J by 3 bases, leaving 10 bases between them.

The gene calls are TRBV2 and TRBJ2-1; 10 bases are shared with TRBD2. This CDR3 is built from 14 residues. Looked up from germline, CDR1 is SNHLY and CDR2 is FYNNEI. V shed 10 bases and J 6 bases; nucleotides not matched to a gene: 9. The CDR3 DNA follows: TGTGCCACCCAGGGACTAGCGCCAAGCAATGAGCAGTTCTTC. Amino acid sequence: CATQGLAPSNEQFF. Full variable domain (missing parts from reference TRBV2 and TRBJ2-1): EPEVTQTPSHQVTQMGQEVILRCVPISNHLYFYWYRQILGQKVEFLVSFYNNEISEKSEIFDDQFSVERPDGSNFTLKIRSTKLEDSAMYFCATQGLAPSNEQFFGPGTRLTVL.

J is TRBJ1-1 and V is TRBV6-1; D call uncertain. Germline lookup yields CDR1 MNHNS and CDR2 SASEGT. The CDR3 loop spans 13 amino acids. The V gene lost 11 bases and the J gene lost 0 bases, with 13 bases spanning the gap. In nucleotides, the CDR3 is TGTGCCTCAAAGCGAGAGCTGAACACTGAAGCTTTCTTT. Protein sequence: CASKRELNTEAFF.

The rearrangement uses TRBV7-9 and TRBJ2-1; 7 nucleotides match TRBD2. Losses at the gene ends were 2 bases for V and 3 bases for J; bases not matched to a gene: 10. This CDR3 is built from 17 residues. CDR1 and CDR2 from the germline V gene are SEHNR and FQNEAQ (reference sequence). CDR3 residues: CASSLTSAYKIYNEQFF. CDR3 DNA: TGTGCCAGCAGCTTAACTAGCGCATATAAAATCTACAATGAGCAGTTCTTC.

The V call is TRBV12-5, the J call TRBJ2-3; a possible D gene is TRBD1 (5 bases). The CDR3 has 20 residues. Trimming removed 10 bases at V and 0 bases at J, with 32 bases between. In germline, CDR1 is LGHNT, CDR2 FRNRAP. The CDR3 region is CANPWNRWNDSVKSTDTQYF. CDR3 sequence (DNA): TGTGCTAACCCCTGGAACAGGTGGAACGATTCTGTCAAGAGCACAGATACGCAGTATTTT.

J is TRBJ1-1 and V is TRBV10-3; D is uncertain. The CDR3 totals 13 residues. CDR1 is ENHRY and CDR2 is SYGVKD in the germline V gene. V shed 8 bases and J shed 1 base, with 11 bases lying between them. Written as DNA, the CDR3 is TGTGCCATCGGCAGAGAGCCGAACACTGAAGCTTTCTTT. The encoded protein is CAIGREPNTEAFF.

The chain links TRBV29-1 to TRBJ2-5; 10 bases align to TRBD1. The CDR3 is 14 amino acids. Germline CDR1 is SQVTM and CDR2 is ANQGSEA. The trim removed 8 bases at V and 2 bases at J, leaving 8 bases unmatched. The CDR3 sequence: CSSLRDRGQETQYF. CDR3 bases: TGCAGCTCCCTCCGGGACAGGGGTCAAGAGACCCAGTACTTC.

With regard to this clone: The same CDR3 also results from other DNA sequences found in this sample. The chain links TRBV5-1 to TRBJ1-4, with 7 bases fitting TRBD1. The CDR3 is 14 amino acids. The junction had 3 bases not matched to a gene; V was cut back by 5 bases and J by 2 bases. CDR1 and CDR2 (germline): SGHRS, YFSETQ. CDR3 bases: TGCGCCAGCAGTTTGACAGGGACTAATGAAAAACTGTTTTTT. This gives the protein CASSLTGTNEKLFF.